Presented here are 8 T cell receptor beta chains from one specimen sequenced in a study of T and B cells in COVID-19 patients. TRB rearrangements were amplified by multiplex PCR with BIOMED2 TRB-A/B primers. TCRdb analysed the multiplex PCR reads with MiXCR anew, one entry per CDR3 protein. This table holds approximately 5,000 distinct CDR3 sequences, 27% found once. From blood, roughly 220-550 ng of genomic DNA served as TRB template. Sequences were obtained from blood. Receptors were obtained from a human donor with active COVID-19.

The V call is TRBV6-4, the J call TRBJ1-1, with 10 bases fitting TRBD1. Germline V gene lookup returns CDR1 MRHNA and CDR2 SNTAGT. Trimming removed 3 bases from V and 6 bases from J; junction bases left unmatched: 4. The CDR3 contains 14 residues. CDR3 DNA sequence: TGTGCCAGCAGTGAGAGACAGGGGGCTGCTGAAGCTTTCTTT. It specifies CASSERQGAAEAFF.

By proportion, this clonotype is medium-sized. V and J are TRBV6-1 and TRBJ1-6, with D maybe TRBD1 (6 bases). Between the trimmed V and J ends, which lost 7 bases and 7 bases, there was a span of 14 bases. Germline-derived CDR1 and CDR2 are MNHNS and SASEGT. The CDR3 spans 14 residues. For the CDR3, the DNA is TGTGCCAGCATCCCGGGACACCCCAATTCACCCCTCCACTTT. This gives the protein CASIPGHPNSPLHF.

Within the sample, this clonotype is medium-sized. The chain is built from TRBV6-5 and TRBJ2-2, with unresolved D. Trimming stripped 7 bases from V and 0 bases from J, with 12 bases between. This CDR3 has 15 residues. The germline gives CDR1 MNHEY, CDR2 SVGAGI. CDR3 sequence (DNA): TGTGCCAGCACTTTACTCGATGCGAACACCGGGGAGCTGTTTTTT. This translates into CASTLLDANTGELFF.

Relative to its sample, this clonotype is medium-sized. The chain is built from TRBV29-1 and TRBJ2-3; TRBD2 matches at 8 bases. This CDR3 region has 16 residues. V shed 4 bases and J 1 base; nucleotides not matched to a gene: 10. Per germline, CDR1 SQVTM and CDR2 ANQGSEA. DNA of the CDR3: TGCAGCGTTGCGTGGGGGACTAGTAGGGGCACAGATACGCAGTATTTT. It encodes CSVAWGTSRGTDTQYF.

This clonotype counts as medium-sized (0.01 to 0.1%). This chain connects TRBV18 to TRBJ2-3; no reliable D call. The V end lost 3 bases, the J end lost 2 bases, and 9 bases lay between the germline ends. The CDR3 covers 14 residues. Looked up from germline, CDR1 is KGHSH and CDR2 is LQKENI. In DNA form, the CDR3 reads TGTGCCAGCTCACCCCGGGCAGACACAGATACGCAGTATTTT. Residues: CASSPRADTDTQYF. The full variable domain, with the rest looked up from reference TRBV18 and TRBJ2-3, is NAGVMQNPRHLVRRRGQEARLRCSPMKGHSHVYWYRQLPEEGLKFMVYLQKENIIDESGMPKERFSAEFPKEGPSILRIQQVVRGDSAAYFCASSPRADTDTQYFGPGTRLTVL.

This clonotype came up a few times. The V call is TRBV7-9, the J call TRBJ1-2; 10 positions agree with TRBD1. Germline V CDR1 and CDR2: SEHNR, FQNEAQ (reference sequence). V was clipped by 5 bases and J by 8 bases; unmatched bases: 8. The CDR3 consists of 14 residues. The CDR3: CASSADGQGGGYTF. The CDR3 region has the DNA TGTGCCAGCAGCGCCGACGGACAGGGGGGAGGCTACACCTTC. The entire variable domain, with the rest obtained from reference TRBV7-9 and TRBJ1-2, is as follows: DTGVSQNPRHKITKRGQNVTFRCDPISEHNRLYWYRQTLGQGPEFLTYFQNEAQLEKSRLLSDRFSAERPKGSFSTLEIQRTEQGDSAMYLCASSADGQGGGYTFGSGTRLTVV.

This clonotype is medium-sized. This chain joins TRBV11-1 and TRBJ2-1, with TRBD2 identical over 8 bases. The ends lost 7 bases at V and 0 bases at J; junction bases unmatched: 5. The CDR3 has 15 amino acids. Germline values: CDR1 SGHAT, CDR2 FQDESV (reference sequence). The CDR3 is CASKGGGSSYNEQFF. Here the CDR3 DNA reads TGTGCCAGCAAGGGCGGGGGGAGCTCCTACAATGAGCAGTTCTTC.

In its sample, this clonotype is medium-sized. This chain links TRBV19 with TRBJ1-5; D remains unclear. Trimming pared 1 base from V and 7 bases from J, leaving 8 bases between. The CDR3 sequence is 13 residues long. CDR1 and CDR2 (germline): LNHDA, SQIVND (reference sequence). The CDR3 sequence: CASSIVQRQPQHF. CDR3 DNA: TGTGCCAGTAGTATAGTTCAACGACAGCCCCAGCATTTT.